These 14 T cell receptor beta chains share one sample of origin, sequenced in a study of shared clonotypes between healthy human individuals. The naive CD8 fraction comprised CD45RO-negative cells positively selected for CCR7 and excluded terminally differentiated effector memory CD45RA+ cells. Sequenced by immunoSEQ multiplex PCR; TCRdb stores in-frame clones only, minus some. Of more than 2 million clones in the sample, around 96% were seen once. Sequenced: naive CD8+ T cells sorted from blood. The receptors here all came from a man younger than 35 in good health.

The chain carries TRBV5-4 and TRBJ2-3; 9 positions agree with TRBD1. The CDR3 extends over 18 amino acids. The germline V gene has CDR1 SGHNT and CDR2 YYREEE (reference sequence). The V segment lost 4 bases and the J segment 2 bases; nucleotides outside the gene matches: 14. The CDR3 bases are TGTGCCAGCAGCGATACAGGGGGCTCTTCTGTCATCACAGATACGCAGTATTTT. This encodes CASSDTGGSSVITDTQYF.

This chain connects TRBV4-1 to TRBJ2-7; no reliable D call. Trimming pared 1 base from V and 3 bases from J, leaving 22 bases between. The CDR3 spans 18 residues. CDR1 is MGHRA, CDR2 YSYEKL, per germline. The DNA for the CDR3 is TGCGCCAGCAGCCAAGCGGCCCCAAGCCCTGGGCGCTACTACGAGCAGTACTTC. Amino acids: CASSQAAPSPGRYYEQYF.

This chain connects TRBV7-9 to TRBJ2-5; D uncertain. Deletions cut 2 bases from V and 2 bases from J, with 12 bases between. The CDR3 is made up of 15 amino acids. Germline lookup yields CDR1 SEHNR and CDR2 FQNEAQ (reference sequence). The CDR3 DNA reads as TGTGCCAGCAGCTTAATTCAGATTGATCAAGAGACCCAGTACTTC. As protein: CASSLIQIDQETQYF.

The V gene is TRBV19, the J gene TRBJ2-3; 7 positions agree with TRBD2. Germline V gene sequence: CDR1 LNHDA, CDR2 SQIVND (reference sequence). The trim removed 8 bases at V and 3 bases at J, leaving 5 bases unmatched. The CDR3 extends over 13 amino acids. CDR3 region: CASRFGGTDTQYF. DNA of the CDR3: TGTGCCAGTCGATTCGGGGGGACAGATACGCAGTATTTT.

CDR3 DNA: TGTGCCAGCAGCTTAAACCCTCAAAGCTACGAGCAGTACTTC. Translating gives CASSLNPQSYEQYF. V usage is TRBV7-9 and J usage is TRBJ2-7, with D unclear. Trimming shortened V by 2 bases and J by 3 bases, and 11 bases separated the two germline ends. CDR3 size: 14 residues. The germline gives CDR1 SEHNR, CDR2 FQNEAQ (reference sequence).

The chain joins TRBV5-1 to TRBJ2-1; no firm D call. The CDR3 extends over 16 amino acids. Between the trimmed V and J ends, which lost 0 bases and 8 bases, there was a span of 18 bases. Germline lookup yields CDR1 SGHRS and CDR2 YFSETQ. This chain's CDR3 is CASSLAGRANWDEQFF. CDR3 bases: TGCGCCAGCAGCTTGGCCGGTCGGGCGAATTGGGATGAGCAGTTCTTC.

CDR3 in amino acids: CAISDRHSSYEQYF. DNA for the CDR3: TGTGCCATCAGTGACAGGCACAGCTCCTACGAGCAGTACTTC. The chain carries TRBV10-3 and TRBJ2-7; D unresolved. CDR3 length equals 14 residues. V was cut by 3 bases and J by 0 bases, with 9 bases left in between. The germline CDR1 and CDR2 sequences are ENHRY and SYGVKD.

The chain employs TRBV2 and TRBJ1-2; D is perhaps TRBD1 (5 bases). CDR1 and CDR2 (germline): SNHLY, FYNNEI. The CDR3 is 15 residues long. Trimming cost V 6 bases and J 1 base, with 15 bases left between them. CDR3 region: CASSSSGENNYGYTF. In DNA, the CDR3 is TGTGCCAGCAGCTCCTCGGGGGAGAATAACTATGGCTACACCTTC.

The chain employs TRBV7-9 and TRBJ2-5; D assignment may be TRBD1 or TRBD2 (5 bases each). The length of the CDR3 is 14 residues. Looked up from germline, CDR1 is SEHNR and CDR2 is FQNEAQ (reference sequence). The V end lost 5 bases, the J end lost 2 bases, and 12 bases lay between the germline ends. The CDR3 nucleotides are TGTGCCAGCAGCCCTACAGGACTTCAAGAGACCCAGTACTTC. It is translated as CASSPTGLQETQYF. Full variable domain (remainder filled in from reference TRBV7-9 and TRBJ2-5): DTGVSQNPRHKITKRGQNVTFRCDPISEHNRLYWYRQTLGQGPEFLTYFQNEAQLEKSRLLSDRFSAERPKGSFSTLEIQRTEQGDSAMYLCASSPTGLQETQYFGPGTRLLVL.

This rearrangement joins TRBV7-8 to TRBJ2-7, with 9 bases aligning to TRBD2. The V and J ends lost 1 base and 4 bases, in that order; junction bases with no gene match: 2. Germline-derived CDR1 and CDR2 are SGHVS and FQNEAQ. CDR3 length: 14 amino acids. The CDR3 spells CASSLVTSGYEQYF. The CDR3 nucleotides are TGTGCCAGCAGCTTAGTTACTAGCGGGTACGAGCAGTACTTC.

The chain's CDR3 is CSVEPGGWGTDTQYF. The CDR3 DNA reads as TGCAGCGTTGAACCCGGAGGGTGGGGCACAGATACGCAGTATTTT. V and J are TRBV29-1 and TRBJ2-3; maybe TRBD2 (6 bases). Trimming removed 2 bases from V and 1 base from J, with 13 bases in between. The CDR3 sequence is 15 residues long. CDR1 is SQVTM and CDR2 is ANQGSEA in the germline V gene.

Only one count was recorded for this clone. The rearrangement uses TRBV5-1 and TRBJ2-7, with 7 bases that match TRBD1. The CDR3 runs to 13 residues. V shed 0 bases and J 9 bases; nucleotides not matched to a gene: 6. Germline CDR1 SGHRS, CDR2 YFSETQ. CDR3 in DNA: TGCGCCAGCAGCTTGGGGCAGGGGGACGGGCAGTACTTC. Its translation: CASSLGQGDGQYF.

The CDR3 sequence: CASKLSATDNYGYTF. CDR3 nucleotides: TGTGCCAGCAAATTGTCCGCGACCGACAACTATGGCTACACCTTC. The chain carries TRBV2 and TRBJ1-2, with unresolved D. With 7 bases removed from V and 2 bases from J, the gap between germline ends came to 17 bases. Looked up from germline, CDR1 is SNHLY and CDR2 is FYNNEI. This CDR3 comprises 15 residues.

This CDR3 is CASSSTQGKGTEAFF. Written as DNA, the CDR3 is TGTGCCAGCAGCTCGACGCAGGGGAAAGGGACTGAAGCTTTCTTT. The rearrangement joins TRBV7-9 to TRBJ1-1; a possible D gene is TRBD1 (6 bases). V lost 4 bases to trimming and J lost 5 bases, with 17 bases between them. The CDR3 is 15 residues long. Germline CDR1 SEHNR, CDR2 FQNEAQ (reference sequence). The variable domain in full, with the rest retrieved from reference TRBV7-9 and TRBJ1-1, is DTGVSQNPRHKITKRGQNVTFRCDPISEHNRLYWYRQTLGQGPEFLTYFQNEAQLEKSRLLSDRFSAERPKGSFSTLEIQRTEQGDSAMYLCASSSTQGKGTEAFFGQGTRLTVV.